This T cell receptor (beta chain) stems from a study of T cells in Graves' hyperthyroidism and ophthalmopathy. The CDR3 has 20 residues. The V gene lost 2 bases and the J gene lost 4 bases, with 29 bases spanning the gap. From germline, CDR1 is PRHDT and CDR2 FYEKMQ (reference sequence). Diagnostic assessment was based on clinical symptoms, serum thyroxine and TRAb, thyroid ultrasound and orbital computed tomography. In its sample, this clonotype was seen a few times. RNA transcripts yielded amplified TCR beta CDR3 regions. The primer set for the first-round RT-PCR of the TCR CDR3 was HTBI. Each CDR3 protein gets one entry after TCRdb re-called the multiplex PCR reads with MiXCR. The sample has 700,000 or so distinct CDR3 sequences, more than 14% seen once.

The specimen sequenced was blood. J is TRBJ1-2 and V is TRBV13; D is perhaps TRBD1 (5 bases). The source of this sequence is a woman between 45 and 65 years old with Graves' ophthalmopathy. The CDR3 bases are TGTGCCAGCAGCTTACAATCTCTAGGTCGGAGGGACTCACAAAGCTATGGCTACACCTTC. Its protein product is CASSLQSLGRRDSQSYGYTF.